The clone carrying this T cell receptor (beta chain) was seen many times. As yet, its antigen is unknown. This sample was included in a study of T cells in Graves' hyperthyroidism and ophthalmopathy. The V gene lost 6 bases and the J gene lost 5 bases, with 17 bases spanning the gap. The CDR3 runs 14 residues. CDR1 is DFQATT, CDR2 SNEGSKA, per germline (reference sequence). From RNA transcripts, TCR beta CDR3 regions were amplified. Using the HTBI primer set, a first-round RT-PCR was run on the TCR CDR3. TCRdb re-derived calls from the multiplex PCR reads in MiXCR, one entry per CDR3 protein. This repertoire shows 450,000 to 500,000 distinct CDR3 sequences, 22% found once; its top ten account for approximately 49%. Study conclusions and caveats: Most clonotypes expanded in the thyroid (above 0.001) were also present in blood.

Clinical symptoms, serum thyroxine, TRAb, thyroid ultrasound and orbital computed tomography informed diagnoses. Fresh 10 ml peripheral blood yielded PBMCs. This sequence was found in a woman aged 70 to 79 with Graves' ophthalmopathy. The sample was blood. The V and J genes are TRBV20-1 and TRBJ1-5, with D maybe TRBD1 (5 bases). The CDR3 region is CSAVPGDVDQPQHF. The CDR3 DNA is TGCAGTGCGGTCCCCGGGGACGTTGATCAGCCCCAGCATTTT.